Below, 24 T cell receptor beta chains from the same sample are listed, as sequenced in a study of cytomegalovirus exposure and HLA in healthy donors. PCR was performed using 60 Vbeta and 13 Jbeta primers. TCRdb's table, derived via immunoSEQ multiplex PCR, lists solely in-frame clones and lacks some. Of 100,000 to 150,000 clones listed, 60% to 80% are singletons. Sequenced input: PBMCs. All receptors derive from a male donor in good health and CMV-seronegative.

This chain links TRBV4-3 with TRBJ1-2; tentative D call: TRBD1 (6 bases). V was pared by 0 bases and J by 7 bases, with 12 bases between. Looked up from germline, CDR1 is LGHNA and CDR2 is YSLEER. The CDR3 spans 14 residues. In DNA, the CDR3 is TGCGCCAGCAGCCAAGATGGGACATCCGGTGGCTACACCTTC. Translated, it gives CASSQDGTSGGYTF.

The CDR3 protein is CASSQAVGEGELFF. The CDR3 nucleotides are TGCGCCAGCAGCCAGGCGGTGGGAGAAGGGGAGCTGTTTTTT. The genes are TRBV4-3 and TRBJ2-2; tentative D call: TRBD2 (5 bases). The germline V and J ends were trimmed by 3 bases and 8 bases, with 13 bases remaining between them. The CDR3 covers 14 residues. Germline CDR1 and CDR2: LGHNA and YSLEER.

This chain links TRBV30 with TRBJ2-1; 8 bases match TRBD1. The CDR3 runs 11 residues. CDR1 GTSNPN and CDR2 SVGIG come from the germline V gene (reference sequence). The trim removed 7 bases at V and 10 bases at J, leaving 6 bases unmatched. The chain's CDR3 is CAFTGGGEQFF. CDR3 coding DNA: TGTGCCTTCACAGGGGGTGGGGAGCAGTTCTTC.

This chain links TRBV19 with TRBJ2-5; 9 nucleotides line up with TRBD2. Germline V lookup: CDR1 LNHDA, CDR2 SQIVND (reference sequence). The CDR3 totals 14 residues. V gave up 4 bases and J gave up 2 bases; unmatched junction bases: 2. CDR3 region: CASSNLAGQETQYF. Here the CDR3 DNA reads TGTGCCAGTAGTAACCTAGCGGGACAAGAGACCCAGTACTTC.

The rearrangement joins TRBV7-3 to TRBJ1-1; 7 bases align to TRBD1. Trimming took 1 base from V and 5 from J; bases not matched to a gene: 4. The CDR3 is made up of 14 amino acids. Germline CDR1 reads SGHTA; CDR2 reads FQGTGA. DNA of the CDR3: TGTGCCAGCAGCTTAAGGGTACAGGGGACTGAAGCTTTCTTT. Amino acid sequence: CASSLRVQGTEAFF.

This chain uses TRBV4-3 with TRBJ1-3, with D unresolved. The CDR3 sequence is 16 residues long. V was cut by 0 bases and J by 4 bases, with 13 bases left in between. CDR1 is LGHNA, CDR2 YSLEER, per germline. In DNA form, the CDR3 reads TGCGCCAGCAGCCAAGAATCACAGATCGGAGGAAACACCATATATTTT. It codes for CASSQESQIGGNTIYF.

This rearrangement joins TRBV7-2 to TRBJ2-1, with a possible D match to TRBD2 (6 bases). CDR1 and CDR2 (germline): SGHTA, FQGNSA. Trimming removed 3 bases from V and 6 bases from J, with 12 bases in between. The CDR3 extends over 14 amino acids. The CDR3: CASSFGRGSNEQFF. Here the CDR3 DNA reads TGTGCCAGCAGCTTTGGGCGGGGATCCAATGAGCAGTTCTTC.

The chain uses TRBV7-2 and TRBJ2-7, with TRBD2 matching over 10 bases. J lost 10 bases, V lost 2 bases, and 11 bases had no gene match. Germline V gene lookup returns CDR1 SGHTA and CDR2 FQGNSA. The CDR3 loop spans 15 amino acids. CDR3 residues: CASSLPLAGVRRQYF. For the CDR3, the DNA is TGTGCCAGCAGCTTACCTCTAGCGGGGGTACGTCGACAGTACTTC.

The V and J genes are TRBV6-5 and TRBJ1-4, with TRBD1 identical over 7 bases. Germline values: CDR1 MNHEY, CDR2 SVGAGI. Losses at the gene ends were 2 bases for V and 2 bases for J; bases not matched to a gene: 5. The CDR3 contains 16 residues. CDR3 sequence: CASSYRRGQTNEKLFF. DNA for the CDR3: TGTGCCAGCAGTTACCGAAGGGGACAGACTAATGAAAAACTGTTTTTT.

CDR3 in DNA: TGTGCCAGCAGCCCCCAGGCGGGGGGGCACAATGAGCAGTTCTTC. This translates into CASSPQAGGHNEQFF. The chain joins TRBV7-3 to TRBJ2-1; 9 nucleotides line up with TRBD2. Germline V gene data show CDR1 as SGHTA and CDR2 as FQGTGA. The V gene end was trimmed by 5 bases and the J gene end by 5 bases; junction bases not matched to a gene: 7. The CDR3 is 15 residues long.

The chain joins TRBV19 to TRBJ2-4; 11 bases map to TRBD1. Germline CDR1 reads LNHDA; CDR2 reads SQIVND (reference sequence). The V segment lost 9 bases and the J segment 6 bases; nucleotides outside the gene matches: 4. The CDR3 runs to 13 residues. The CDR3 loop is CASRGTGGNIQYF. The CDR3 DNA reads TGTGCCAGCCGGGGGACAGGGGGAAACATTCAGTACTTC.

The chain employs TRBV28 and TRBJ2-3; TRBD2 might be the D (5 bases). Germline V gene sequence: CDR1 MDHEN, CDR2 SYDVKM. The CDR3 runs to 16 residues. Trimming removed 2 bases from V and 0 bases from J, with 12 bases in between. This chain's CDR3 is CASSLGGGFSTDTQYF. DNA of the CDR3: TGTGCCAGCAGTTTAGGCGGCGGGTTTAGCACAGATACGCAGTATTTT.

This clone was picked up a small number of times. The chain carries TRBV14 and TRBJ2-7; the match to TRBD1 covers 10 bases. Germline assignment: CDR1 SGHDN and CDR2 FVKESK. J gave up 3 bases and V 0 bases, and 5 bases lay outside the gene matches. CDR3 length: 16 amino acids. This CDR3 reads CASSQDVRTGGYEQYF. DNA for the CDR3: TGTGCCAGCAGCCAAGACGTCCGGACAGGGGGCTACGAGCAGTACTTC.

This clone has only one observation. Mismatch with germline at one junction end may stem from a read error. The chain employs TRBV19 and TRBJ2-3, with TRBD1 as a possible D gene (5 bases). The CDR3 loop spans 14 amino acids. Germline CDR1 is LNHDA and CDR2 is SQIVND (reference sequence). CDR3 nucleotides: TGTGCCAGTAGCATAGGGGCAGCCACAGATACGCAGTATTTT. Its translation: CASSIGAATDTQYF.

V is TRBV5-6 and J is TRBJ2-2, with D perhaps matching TRBD1 (6 bases). V was pared by 4 bases and J by 1 base, with 11 bases between. Germline values: CDR1 SGHDT, CDR2 YYEEEE. The CDR3 spans 15 residues. CDR3 region: CASSPGTLNTGELFF. The CDR3 DNA reads as TGTGCCAGCAGCCCTGGGACACTGAACACCGGGGAGCTGTTTTTT.

The chain links TRBV5-6 to TRBJ2-7; tentative D call: TRBD2 (7 bases). The length of the CDR3 is 14 residues. Germline V gene lookup returns CDR1 SGHDT and CDR2 YYEEEE. Trimming removed 4 bases from V and 5 bases from J, with 16 bases in between. CDR3 DNA sequence: TGTGCCAGCAGCGGGGGGGGGCTATTTAACGAGCAGTACTTC. This encodes CASSGGGLFNEQYF.

The rearrangement uses TRBV5-1 and TRBJ2-1; a weak D match, TRBD2 (5 bases). The CDR3 contains 16 residues. Per the germline V gene, CDR1 is SGHRS and CDR2 is YFSETQ. Trimming took off 3 bases at V and 5 bases at J, with 18 bases between the two ends. CDR3 coding DNA: TGCGCCAGCAGCTGGTTCCTTTCTACTAGGAACAATGAGCAGTTCTTC. Translation: CASSWFLSTRNNEQFF.

The chain is built from TRBV27 and TRBJ1-1; 8 bases are a match to TRBD1. This CDR3 is built from 15 residues. Germline CDR1 is MNHEY and CDR2 is SMNVEV (reference sequence). V shed 7 bases, J shed 7 bases, and the junction held 14 bases outside the gene matches. DNA for the CDR3: TGTGCCAGCAAATCGACAGGGGTGGGGTTTGGTGAAGCTTTCTTT. It is translated as CASKSTGVGFGEAFF.

The J gene is TRBJ1-2, the V gene TRBV28, with 12 positions matching TRBD1. V lost 6 bases and J lost 5; bases outside the gene matches: 7. CDR3 length: 15 residues. From germline, CDR1 is MDHEN and CDR2 SYDVKM. The chain's CDR3 is CASRSGTGGRYGYTF. The CDR3 DNA reads TGTGCCAGCAGGAGCGGGACAGGGGGCAGATATGGCTACACCTTC.

The rearrangement links TRBV6-6 to TRBJ2-6; no firm D call. In germline, CDR1 is MNHNY, CDR2 SVGAGI (reference sequence). The V gene lost 5 bases and the J gene lost 1 base, with 9 bases spanning the gap. The CDR3 spans 15 residues. CDR3 nucleotide sequence: TGTGCCAGCAGTGTGACACCATCTGGGGCCAACGTCCTGACTTTC. Encoded protein: CASSVTPSGANVLTF.

CDR3 in amino acids: CASSQERLAGADTQYF. The CDR3 DNA reads as TGCGCCAGCAGCCAAGAGAGACTAGCGGGGGCCGATACGCAGTATTTT. The chain carries TRBV4-1 and TRBJ2-3, with 12 positions matching TRBD2. The CDR3 extends over 16 amino acids. Germline loops: CDR1 MGHRA, CDR2 YSYEKL. V gave up 0 bases and J gave up 6 bases; unmatched junction bases: 4.

The rearrangement links TRBV27 to TRBJ2-3; 13 positions match TRBD2. Germline assignment: CDR1 MNHEY and CDR2 SMNVEV (reference sequence). The V gene end was trimmed by 5 bases and the J gene end by 1 base; junction bases not matched to a gene: 12. The CDR3 contains 19 residues. The CDR3 sequence is CASSTNRGLAGRGTDTQYF. The CDR3 DNA sequence: TGTGCCAGCAGTACTAATAGGGGACTAGCGGGGCGGGGCACAGATACGCAGTATTTT.

The V and J genes are TRBV30 and TRBJ2-3; 8 bases fit TRBD2. The CDR3 runs 15 residues. Germline V lookup: CDR1 GTSNPN, CDR2 SVGIG (reference sequence). J lost 5 bases, V lost 3 bases, and 10 bases had no gene match. CDR3 loop: CAWSVGGASIDTQYF. Written as DNA, the CDR3 is TGTGCCTGGAGCGTCGGGGGGGCCAGTATAGATACGCAGTATTTT.

The rearrangement joins TRBV7-2 to TRBJ2-3, with 9 positions matching TRBD2. V dropped 2 bases and J dropped 4; count of bases not matched to a gene: 7. The CDR3 contains 16 residues. Germline lookup yields CDR1 SGHTA and CDR2 FQGNSA. CDR3 nucleotide sequence: TGTGCCAGCAGCTTAAGGGCGGGCGGGGGGGCAGATACGCAGTATTTT. Its protein is CASSLRAGGGADTQYF. The whole variable domain, remainder taken from reference TRBV7-2 and TRBJ2-3, is GAGVSQSPSNKVTEKGKDVELRCDPISGHTALYWYRQSLGQGLEFLIYFQGNSAPDKSGLPSDRFSAERTGGSVSTLTIQRTQQEDSAVYLCASSLRAGGGADTQYFGPGTRLTVL.